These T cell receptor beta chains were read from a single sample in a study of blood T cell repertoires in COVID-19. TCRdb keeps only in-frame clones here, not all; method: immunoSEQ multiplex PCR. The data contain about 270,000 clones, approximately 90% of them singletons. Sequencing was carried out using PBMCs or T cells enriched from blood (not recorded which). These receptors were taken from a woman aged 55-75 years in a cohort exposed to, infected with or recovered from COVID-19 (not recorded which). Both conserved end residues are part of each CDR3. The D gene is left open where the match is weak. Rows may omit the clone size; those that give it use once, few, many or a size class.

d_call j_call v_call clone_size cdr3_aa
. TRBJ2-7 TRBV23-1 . CASSPRQVVPDEQYF
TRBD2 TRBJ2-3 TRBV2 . CASSWGLAGGGDTQYF
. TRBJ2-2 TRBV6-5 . CASHRTAANTGELFF
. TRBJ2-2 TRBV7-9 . CASSLVEAGELFF
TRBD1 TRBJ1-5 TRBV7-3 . CASSSGGGNQPQHF
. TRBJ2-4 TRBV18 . CASSPPWGLAKNIQYF
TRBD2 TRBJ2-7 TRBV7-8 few CASSYLAGGWEQYF
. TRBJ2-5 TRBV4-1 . CASSLEGVETQYF
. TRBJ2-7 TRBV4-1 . CASSQEGGRNYEQYF
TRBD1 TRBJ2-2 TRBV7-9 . CASSFFRDREYRELFF
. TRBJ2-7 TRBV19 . CASSIGRGQRSYEQYF
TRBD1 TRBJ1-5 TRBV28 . CASSGTGGLSNQPQHF
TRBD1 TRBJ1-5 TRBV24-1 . CATSAAGTANQPQHF
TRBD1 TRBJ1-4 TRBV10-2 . CASGGQGTGDEKLFF
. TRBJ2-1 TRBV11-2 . CASSPRDGRRDEQFF
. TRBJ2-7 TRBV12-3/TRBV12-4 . CASRRSSYEQYF
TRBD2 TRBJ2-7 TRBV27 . CASSPGTSYEQYF
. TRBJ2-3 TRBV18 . CASSQTRTEGADTQYF
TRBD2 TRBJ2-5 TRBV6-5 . CASTSGRAETQYF
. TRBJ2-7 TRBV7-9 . CASSFVARSYEQYF
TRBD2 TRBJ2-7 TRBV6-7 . CASPRLAEPYEQYF
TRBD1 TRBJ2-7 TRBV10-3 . CAIAKGDRAYEQYF
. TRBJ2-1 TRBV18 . CASSRKRENNEQFF
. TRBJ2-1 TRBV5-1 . CASSWGGTYQDNEQFF
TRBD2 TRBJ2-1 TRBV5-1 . CASSESGGVSNEQFF
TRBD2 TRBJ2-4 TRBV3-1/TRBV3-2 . CASSQDSSGSGKNIQYF
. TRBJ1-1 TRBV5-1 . CASSLQNTEAFF
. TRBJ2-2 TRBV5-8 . CASSFGLVTGELFF
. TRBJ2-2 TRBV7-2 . CASSPGTLNTGELFF
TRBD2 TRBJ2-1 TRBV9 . CASSERTSGREEQFF
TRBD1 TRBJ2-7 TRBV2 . CASSEGTGEYEQYF
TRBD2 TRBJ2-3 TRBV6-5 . CASRPGTRGGDTQYF
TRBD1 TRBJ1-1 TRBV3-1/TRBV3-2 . CASSPGGGLNTEAFF
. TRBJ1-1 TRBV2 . CASSVSTEAFF
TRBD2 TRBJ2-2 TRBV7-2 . CASRERAGVTGELFF
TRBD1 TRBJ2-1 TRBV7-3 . CASSSSGTGNEQFF
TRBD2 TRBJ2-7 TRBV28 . CASSLSSGLAGVKYF
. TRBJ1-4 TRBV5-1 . CASRMSGGASANEKLFF
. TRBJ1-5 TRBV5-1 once CASSLQVNQPQHF
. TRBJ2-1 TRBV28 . CASSFPRQVLRDEQFF
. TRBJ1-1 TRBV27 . CASSLTGGNTEAFF
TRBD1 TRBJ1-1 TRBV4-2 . CASSQDRGQGNTEAFF
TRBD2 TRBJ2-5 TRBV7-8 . CASSGTGTSGWAEETQYF
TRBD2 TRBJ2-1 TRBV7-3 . CASSPGTSGGFRYNEQFF
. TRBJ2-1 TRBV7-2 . CASTHSGAGNNEQFF
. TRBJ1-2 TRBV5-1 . CASSLAREKGSYGYTF
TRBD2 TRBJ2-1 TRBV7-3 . CASSLTSGRVNEQFF
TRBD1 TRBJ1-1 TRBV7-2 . CASSRQQGADTEAFF
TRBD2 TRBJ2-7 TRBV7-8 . CASSLREGLAGIYEQYF
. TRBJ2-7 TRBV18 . CASSTGLPTSYEQYF
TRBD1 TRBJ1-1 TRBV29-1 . CSVTGVRDTEAFF
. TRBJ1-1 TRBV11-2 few CASSLDRGREAFF
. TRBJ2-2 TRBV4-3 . CASSQQGIGTGELFF
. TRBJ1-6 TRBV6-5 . CASSFLGLGDSPLHF
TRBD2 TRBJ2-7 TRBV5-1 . CASSLDLTGTSGSIVAYEQYF
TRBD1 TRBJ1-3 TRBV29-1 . CSVGTASGNTIYF
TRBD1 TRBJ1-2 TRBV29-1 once CSVPPGQGSVYGYTF
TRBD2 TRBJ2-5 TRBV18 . CASSPSTSGMETQYF
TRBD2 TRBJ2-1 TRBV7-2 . CASSSPSGGNEQFF